These 22 T cell receptor beta chains were all obtained from the same sample, sequenced in a study of CD8 T cells in seronegative destructive rheumatoid arthritis. The repertoire was sequenced with immunoSEQ multiplex PCR; TCRdb's copy has only in-frame clones and lacks some. The repertoire consists of over 4,000 clones, with about two thirds occurring once and the leading ten covering roughly 38%. Sequencing used CD8+ T cells from blood. The receptors were gathered from a woman aged 45 to 70 with seronegative destructive rheumatoid arthritis.

The rearrangement uses TRBV4-1 and TRBJ1-5; D remains ambiguous. Trimming stripped 0 bases from V and 1 base from J, with 4 bases between. The CDR3 has 14 amino acids. Germline CDR1 is MGHRA and CDR2 is YSYEKL. CDR3 sequence (DNA): TGCGCCAGCAGCCAAGAGGAGAGCAATCAGCCCCAGCATTTT. Translated, it gives CASSQEESNQPQHF.

The rearrangement links TRBV7-6 to TRBJ2-7; 8 bases are a match to TRBD1. Germline V CDR1 and CDR2: SGHVS, FNYEAQ. V lost 2 bases, J lost 4 bases, and 7 bases stayed unmatched. The CDR3 runs 15 residues. CDR3: CASSLTAGGGYEQYF. Written as DNA, the CDR3 is TGTGCCAGCAGCTTAACGGCAGGGGGCGGTTACGAGCAGTACTTC.

V usage is TRBV6-5 and J usage is TRBJ1-2; possibly TRBD1 for D (6 bases). V dropped 1 base and J dropped 6 bases, with 9 bases sitting between them. Germline CDR1 and CDR2: MNHEY and SVGAGI. The CDR3 runs to 13 residues. The CDR3 DNA sequence: TGTGCCAGCAGTTACTTCGCAGGGGATGGCTACACCTTC. Encoded protein: CASSYFAGDGYTF.

The sample holds a few counts of this clone. The chain links TRBV7-9 to TRBJ1-2; D is possibly TRBD1 (5 bases). CDR3 size: 11 residues. V gave up 4 bases and J gave up 8 bases, with 8 bases separating them. Germline loops: CDR1 SEHNR, CDR2 FQNEAQ (reference sequence). In DNA, the CDR3 is TGTGCCAGCAGCTGGGGCTCGGGCTACACCTTC. This translates into CASSWGSGYTF.

The chain has TRBV2 and TRBJ2-5; a weak D match, TRBD2 (5 bases). The last part of the DNA fits TRBJ2-7 better; the J call may be wrong. This CDR3 has 16 amino acids. Germline V CDR1 and CDR2: SNHLY, FYNNEI. The CDR3 DNA reads as TGTGCCAGCAGGCCCGAGCTAGCCGCATTTCCCTACGAGCAGTACTTC. Translated, it gives CASRPELAAFPYEQYF.

The V and J genes are TRBV4-1 and TRBJ2-2; 7 nucleotides match TRBD1. J gave up 5 bases and V 1 base, and 7 bases lay outside the gene matches. Germline V lookup: CDR1 MGHRA, CDR2 YSYEKL. The CDR3 contains 16 residues. CDR3 DNA sequence: TGCGCCAGCAGCCAAGTAGCCCCGACAGGGACCGGGGAGCTGTTTTTT. As protein: CASSQVAPTGTGELFF.

This clone was picked up one time. The chain links TRBV2 to TRBJ2-5; 10 bases line up with TRBD1. Trimming at V came to 4 bases and at J to 5 bases, leaving 7 bases not matched to a gene. The CDR3 consists of 15 residues. Germline CDR1 and CDR2: SNHLY and FYNNEI. The CDR3 reads CASSVPGQGWETQYF. The CDR3 DNA reads as TGTGCCAGCAGTGTACCGGGACAGGGGTGGGAGACCCAGTACTTC.

The gene calls are TRBV9 and TRBJ1-2, with TRBD1 matching over 8 bases. Germline V gives CDR1 SGDLS, CDR2 YYNGEE. The CDR3 length is 15 residues. The trim removed 0 bases at V and 3 bases at J, leaving 4 bases unmatched. The CDR3 reads CASSVAGTGYYGYTF. The CDR3 DNA reads as TGTGCCAGCAGCGTAGCTGGGACAGGTTACTATGGCTACACCTTC.

The sample holds one count of this clone. The V and J genes are TRBV18 and TRBJ1-6; 7 bases are a match to TRBD1. Germline trimming cut 3 bases from V and 11 bases from J; bases unmatched to any gene: 7. There are 14 residues in the CDR3. CDR1 and CDR2 (germline): KGHSH, LQKENI. This CDR3 reads CASSPTGFATPLHF. CDR3 nucleotides: TGTGCCAGCTCACCGACAGGGTTTGCGACACCCCTCCACTTT.

The chain combines TRBV7-6 with TRBJ2-6, with 9 bases identical to TRBD1. The germline V gene encodes CDR1 SGHVS and CDR2 FNYEAQ. The ends lost 8 bases at V and 0 bases at J; junction bases unmatched: 8. The CDR3 has 17 residues. CDR3 sequence (DNA): TGTGCCAGCCAAGCTCGGGGACAGGGCTCTGGGGCCAACGTCCTGACTTTC. The encoded protein is CASQARGQGSGANVLTF. Using reference TRBV7-6 and TRBJ2-6 for the parts outside the CDR3, the full variable domain is GAGVSQSPRYKVTKRGQDVALRCDPISGHVSLYWYRQALGQGPEFLTYFNYEAQQDKSGLPNDRFSAERPEGSISTLTIQRTEQRDSAMYRCASQARGQGSGANVLTFGAGSRLTVL.

The chain recombines TRBV5-6 with TRBJ2-3; the D gene is possibly TRBD2 (6 bases). The germline V and J ends were trimmed by 4 bases and 2 bases, with 11 bases remaining between them. Per the germline V gene, CDR1 is SGHDT and CDR2 is YYEEEE. This CDR3 is built from 14 residues. The chain's CDR3 is CASSGGLHTDTQYF. The CDR3 DNA reads as TGTGCCAGCAGCGGGGGACTTCACACAGATACGCAGTATTTT.

This clone came up a few times. CDR3 protein: CASSLDRDSLSYEQYF. CDR3 nucleotide sequence: TGTGCCAGCAGCTTAGATCGGGACAGCCTTTCCTACGAGCAGTACTTC. The V call is TRBV11-2, the J call TRBJ2-7; TRBD1 matches at 7 bases. With V trimmed by 0 bases and J by 1 base, 6 bases remained unmatched. The V gene's germline CDR1 is SGHAT and CDR2 FQNNGV. This CDR3 contains 16 residues. Full variable domain (outside the CDR3, taken from reference TRBV11-2 and TRBJ2-7): EAGVAQSPRYKIIEKRQSVAFWCNPISGHATLYWYQQILGQGPKLLIQFQNNGVVDDSQLPKDRFSAERLKGVDSTLKIQPAKLEDSAVYLCASSLDRDSLSYEQYFGPGTRLTVT.

CDR3 DNA: TGTGCCAGCAGCCAAGATTTGAGCGGGGGAAAGTTCTTC. Its protein product is CASSQDLSGGKFF. This chain uses TRBV4-2 with TRBJ2-1; TRBD2 matches at 8 bases. The germline V gene encodes CDR1 LGHNA and CDR2 YNFKEQ. This CDR3 comprises 13 residues. The J segment lost 14 bases and the V segment lost 0 bases, leaving 6 bases of the junction unmatched.

As to this clone: The sample contains more than one DNA sequence encoding this CDR3. This chain joins TRBV6-1 and TRBJ2-7, with TRBD1 matching over 8 bases. The CDR3 has 15 residues. Germline V gene data show CDR1 as MNHNS and CDR2 as SASEGT. The V segment lost 3 bases and the J segment 0 bases; nucleotides outside the gene matches: 4. The CDR3 DNA is TGTGCCAGCAGTGAGTGGGGGACAGGCTCCTACGAGCAGTACTTC. This sequence encodes CASSEWGTGSYEQYF.

V usage is TRBV27 and J usage is TRBJ2-7; a possible D gene is TRBD1 (5 bases). Trimming pared 6 bases from V and 0 bases from J, leaving 9 bases between. This CDR3 has 13 amino acids. Germline V gene data show CDR1 as MNHEY and CDR2 as SMNVEV (reference sequence). This CDR3 is CASRDSYSYEQYF. CDR3 coding DNA: TGTGCCAGCAGAGACAGCTACTCCTACGAGCAGTACTTC.

The CDR3 coding sequence is TGTGCCAGCTCACACGCGCCACCCCTCACAGATACGCAGTATTTT. Translation: CASSHAPPLTDTQYF. The chain is built from TRBV18 and TRBJ2-3; no clear D. Trimming took off 4 bases at V and 2 bases at J, with 13 bases between the two ends. From germline, CDR1 is KGHSH and CDR2 LQKENI. This CDR3 has 15 residues.

The V call is TRBV28, the J call TRBJ2-1; 10 bases agree with TRBD1. Trimming cost V 2 bases and J 4 bases; bases outside gene matches: 8. The CDR3 length is 17 residues. CDR1 and CDR2 from the germline V gene are MDHEN and SYDVKM. The CDR3 region has the DNA TGTGCCAGCAGTTTACCCCTGGGGGGACAGGGGTACAATGAGCAGTTCTTC. Translation: CASSLPLGGQGYNEQFF.

V and J are TRBV7-6 and TRBJ2-3; 8 bases fit TRBD1. Germline V CDR1 and CDR2: SGHVS, FNYEAQ. V gave up 2 bases and J gave up 0 bases; unmatched junction bases: 4. There are 16 residues in the CDR3. The CDR3 nucleotides are TGTGCCAGCAGCTTAAGACAGGGGAAAAGCACAGATACGCAGTATTTT. This sequence encodes CASSLRQGKSTDTQYF.

The CDR3 spells CASRGASGLEFHEQYF. As DNA, the CDR3 is TGTGCCAGCAGAGGGGCGTCGGGACTAGAGTTCCACGAGCAGTACTTC. The V call is TRBV2, the J call TRBJ2-7; 8 bases align to TRBD2. This CDR3 has 16 residues. Per the germline V gene, CDR1 is SNHLY and CDR2 is FYNNEI. The J segment lost 5 bases and the V segment lost 6 bases, leaving 15 bases of the junction unmatched.

The rearrangement links TRBV6-5 to TRBJ1-2, with D maybe TRBD1 (5 bases). Germline V gene sequence: CDR1 MNHEY, CDR2 SVGAGI. The length of the CDR3 is 15 residues. Trimming cost V 5 bases and J 3 bases, with 16 bases left between them. This CDR3 is CASSNQQQDYYGYTF. The CDR3 nucleotides are TGTGCCAGCAGTAACCAACAACAGGATTACTATGGCTACACCTTC.

The chain joins TRBV28 to TRBJ1-2, with D maybe TRBD1 (5 bases). The CDR3 contains 16 residues. Germline values: CDR1 MDHEN, CDR2 SYDVKM. The V gene lost 2 bases and the J gene lost 3 bases, with 16 bases spanning the gap. This chain's CDR3 is CASSLLVGGVYYGYTF. The CDR3 coding sequence is TGTGCCAGCAGTTTACTCGTCGGGGGGGTCTACTATGGCTACACCTTC.

V and J are TRBV5-4 and TRBJ2-1; the match to TRBD2 covers 7 bases. The CDR3 spans 14 residues. The trim removed 2 bases at V and 5 bases at J, leaving 4 bases unmatched. Germline assignment: CDR1 SGHNT and CDR2 YYREEE (reference sequence). The CDR3 coding sequence is TGTGCCAGCAGCTTAGAAGGGACTAACAATGAGCAGTTCTTC. As protein: CASSLEGTNNEQFF.